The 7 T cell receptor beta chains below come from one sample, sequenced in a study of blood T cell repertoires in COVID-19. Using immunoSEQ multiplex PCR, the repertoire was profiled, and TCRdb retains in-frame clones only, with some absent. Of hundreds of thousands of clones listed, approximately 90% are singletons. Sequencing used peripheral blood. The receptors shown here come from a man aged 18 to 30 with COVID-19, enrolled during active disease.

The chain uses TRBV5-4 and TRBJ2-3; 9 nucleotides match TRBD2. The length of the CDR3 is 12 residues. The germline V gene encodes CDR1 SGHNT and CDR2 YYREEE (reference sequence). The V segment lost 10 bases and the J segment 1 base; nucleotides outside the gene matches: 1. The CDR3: CAGGGGTDTQYF. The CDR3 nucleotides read TGTGCCGGCGGGGGGGGCACAGATACGCAGTATTTT.

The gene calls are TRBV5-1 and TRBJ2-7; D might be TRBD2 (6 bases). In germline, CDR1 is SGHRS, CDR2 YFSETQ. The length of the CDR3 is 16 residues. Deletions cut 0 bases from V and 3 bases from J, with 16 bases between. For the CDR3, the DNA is TGCGCCAGCAGCTTGGCCCCAAGTAGCGGTGACTACGAGCAGTACTTC. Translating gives CASSLAPSSGDYEQYF.

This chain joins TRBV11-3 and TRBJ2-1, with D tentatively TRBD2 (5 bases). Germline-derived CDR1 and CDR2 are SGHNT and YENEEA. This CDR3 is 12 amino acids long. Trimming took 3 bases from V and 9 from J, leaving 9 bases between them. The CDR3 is CASSLFSAEQFF. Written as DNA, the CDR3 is TGTGCCAGCAGCTTGTTTAGCGCTGAGCAGTTCTTC. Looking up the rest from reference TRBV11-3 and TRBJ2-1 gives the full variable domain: EAGVVQSPRYKIIEKKQPVAFWCNPISGHNTLYWYLQNLGQGPELLIRYENEEAVDDSQLPKDRFSAERLKGVDSTLKIQPAELGDSAVYLCASSLFSAEQFFGPGTRLTVL.

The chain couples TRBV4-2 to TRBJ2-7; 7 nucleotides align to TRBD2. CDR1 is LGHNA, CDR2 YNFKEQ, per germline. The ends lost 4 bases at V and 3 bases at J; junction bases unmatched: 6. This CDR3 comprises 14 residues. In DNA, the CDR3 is TGTGCCAGCAGCCGAGAGACTAGCCTCTACGAGCAGTACTTC. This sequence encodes CASSRETSLYEQYF.

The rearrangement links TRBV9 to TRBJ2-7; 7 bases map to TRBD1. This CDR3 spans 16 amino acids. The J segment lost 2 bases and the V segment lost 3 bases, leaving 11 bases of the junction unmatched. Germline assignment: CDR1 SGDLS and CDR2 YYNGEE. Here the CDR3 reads CASSANDRVLTYEQYF. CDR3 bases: TGTGCCAGCAGCGCGAACGACAGGGTTCTCACCTACGAGCAGTACTTC.

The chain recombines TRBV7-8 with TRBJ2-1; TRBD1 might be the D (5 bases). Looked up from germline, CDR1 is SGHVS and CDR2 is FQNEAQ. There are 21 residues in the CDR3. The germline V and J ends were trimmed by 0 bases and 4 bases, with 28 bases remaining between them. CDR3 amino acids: CASSLAPADRKPDNKYNEQFF. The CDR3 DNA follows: TGTGCCAGCAGCTTAGCCCCCGCTGACAGAAAGCCCGACAACAAATACAATGAGCAGTTCTTC.

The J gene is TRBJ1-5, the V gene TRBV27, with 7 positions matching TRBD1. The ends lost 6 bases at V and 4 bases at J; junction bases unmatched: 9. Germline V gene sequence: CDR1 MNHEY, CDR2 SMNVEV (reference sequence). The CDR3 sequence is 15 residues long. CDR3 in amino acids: CASSRGQASNQPQHF. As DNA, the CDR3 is TGTGCCAGCAGCCGAGGACAGGCTTCTAATCAGCCCCAGCATTTT.